The rows below give T cell receptor beta chains drawn from one sample of a study of metastatic and nonmetastatic thyroid tumors. TCRdb recomputed clones from the PCR reads via MiXCR. In the table there are about 6,400 clones, about a sixth of which are singletons. The sample was tumor tissue. Every receptor here comes from a male donor with papillary thyroid cancer or a benign thyroid nodule (not recorded which). Some clones in this sample may be carry-over from other donors' samples. Each CDR3 is given with its conserved first and last residue.

11	TRBV7-9	TRBJ2-2	CASSLNRELFF
18	TRBV6-1	TRBJ2-6	CVSRNRGLRFSGANVLTF
15	TRBV5-1	TRBJ2-7	CASSLGTGGTYEQYF
15	TRBV27	TRBJ1-3	CASRSQGAAGNTIYF
17	TRBV2	TRBJ2-2	CASTSTWTIGNTGELFF
13	TRBV7-2	TRBJ1-1	CASSFLQGSEAFF
11	TRBV20-1	TRBJ2-7	CSAPSPYEQYF
13	TRBV7-9	TRBJ2-1	CASSFPGYNEQFF
16	TRBV5-4	TRBJ1-4	CASSQTGDIVNEKLFF
15	TRBV12-3/TRBV12-4	TRBJ2-2	CASSGQGNPYGELFF
13	TRBV19	TRBJ2-1	CASRGGGRNEQFF
14	TRBV20-1	TRBJ2-4	CSSGQGATKNIQYF
17	TRBV6-1	TRBJ2-6	CASSGGSRGSGANVLTF
13	TRBV2	TRBJ2-2	CASIPGDSGELFF
16	TRBV28	TRBJ1-2	CASSLTLWDAYYGYTF